The 2 T cell receptor beta chains below were found in one sample sequenced in a study of blood T cell repertoires in COVID-19. TCRdb's table, derived via immunoSEQ multiplex PCR, lists solely in-frame clones and lacks some. The table shows about 220,000 clones, with approximately 83% occurring only once. Material: peripheral blood. These receptor sequences come from an older woman with acute or convalescent COVID-19.

The chain recombines TRBV3-1 (or the pseudogene TRBV3-2) with TRBJ1-3, with 7 bases aligning to TRBD1. This CDR3 contains 15 residues. The V segment lost 6 bases and the J segment 1 base; nucleotides outside the gene matches: 6. Germline CDR1 is LGHDT and CDR2 is YNNKEL (reference sequence). The DNA for the CDR3 is TGTGCCAGCAGTACGACAGGGCTTTCTGGAAACACCATATATTTT. Translation gives CASSTTGLSGNTIYF.

The rearrangement links TRBV27 to TRBJ1-1, with 8 positions matching TRBD1. The germline V gene has CDR1 MNHEY and CDR2 SMNVEV (reference sequence). This CDR3 is built from 13 residues. The V gene end was trimmed by 2 bases and the J gene end by 11 bases; junction bases not matched to a gene: 7. For the CDR3, the DNA is TGTGCCAGCAGTTTAGGAGACAGGGGTCGTGCTTTCTTT. Its translation: CASSLGDRGRAFF.